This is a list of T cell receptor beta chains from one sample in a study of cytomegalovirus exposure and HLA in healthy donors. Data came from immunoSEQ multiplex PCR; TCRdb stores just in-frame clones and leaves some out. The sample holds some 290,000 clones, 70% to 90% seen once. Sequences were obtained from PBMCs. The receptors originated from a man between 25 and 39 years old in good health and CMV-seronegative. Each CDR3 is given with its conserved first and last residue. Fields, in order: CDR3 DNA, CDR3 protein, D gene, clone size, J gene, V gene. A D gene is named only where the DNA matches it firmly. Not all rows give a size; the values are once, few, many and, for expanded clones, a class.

DNA: TGTGCCAGCAGCCTTAATGCCTACTCCTACGAGCAGTACTTC; CDR3: CASSLNAYSYEQYF; D: -; size: -; J: TRBJ2-7; V: TRBV7-2
DNA: TGCAGCGTCCGGACTAGCGGGGGGGCCTTTAATGAGCAGTTCTTC; CDR3: CSVRTSGGAFNEQFF; D: TRBD2; size: -; J: TRBJ2-1; V: TRBV29-1
DNA: TGTGCCAGCAGCTTCGACAGGTCCCTCTACGAGCAGTACTTC; CDR3: CASSFDRSLYEQYF; D: -; size: -; J: TRBJ2-7; V: TRBV7-2
DNA: TGTGCCAGCGCCCGGACAGGGGTGGAGACCCAGTACTTC; CDR3: CASARTGVETQYF; D: TRBD1; size: -; J: TRBJ2-5; V: TRBV5-4
DNA: TGTGCCAGCAGCTTGACCCAGGACAGGGCCCTAGAGCAGTACTTC; CDR3: CASSLTQDRALEQYF; D: TRBD1; size: once; J: TRBJ2-7; V: TRBV5-4
DNA: TGCGCCAGCAGCAGGGGGACAGATGAAAAACTGTTTTTT; CDR3: CASSRGTDEKLFF; D: TRBD1; size: -; J: TRBJ1-4; V: TRBV5-1
DNA: TGTGCCAGCAGCTCGTACGGTGTGAACACTGAAGCTTTCTTT; CDR3: CASSSYGVNTEAFF; D: -; size: -; J: TRBJ1-1; V: TRBV6-5
DNA: TGTGCCATCAGTGGGACAAATTCACCCCTCCACTTT; CDR3: CAISGTNSPLHF; D: -; size: few; J: TRBJ1-6; V: TRBV10-3
DNA: TGTGCCAGCACCCGGACAGAGAACTATGGCTACACCTTC; CDR3: CASTRTENYGYTF; D: -; size: -; J: TRBJ1-2; V: TRBV5-6
DNA: TGTGCCAGCAGCCACAATCTGCAGGGAATATCCTACGAGCAGTACTTC; CDR3: CASSHNLQGISYEQYF; D: -; size: -; J: TRBJ2-7; V: TRBV5-6
DNA: TGCGCCAGCAGGTCTAGCGGGGGAGGTACGCAGTATTTT; CDR3: CASRSSGGGTQYF; D: TRBD2; size: -; J: TRBJ2-3; V: TRBV4-3
DNA: TGTGCCAGCAGCTTAGGGACAATGAGAATGAACACTGAAGCTTTCTTT; CDR3: CASSLGTMRMNTEAFF; D: -; size: once; J: TRBJ1-1; V: TRBV7-9
DNA: TGTGCCAGCAGGAAAGGAACAGGGCTTAACACTGAAGCTTTCTTT; CDR3: CASRKGTGLNTEAFF; D: -; size: -; J: TRBJ1-1; V: TRBV6-1
DNA: TGCGCCAGCAGCCCTTGGACTAGCGGGGCCTACAATGAGCAGTTCTTC; CDR3: CASSPWTSGAYNEQFF; D: TRBD2; size: -; J: TRBJ2-1; V: TRBV4-3
DNA: TGTGCCAGCAGTTACGACAGGGGCTCCTACGAGCAGTACTTC; CDR3: CASSYDRGSYEQYF; D: TRBD1; size: few; J: TRBJ2-7; V: TRBV6-5
DNA: TGCGCCAGCAGTCCCGGGACACGAGGAAATCAGCCCCAGCATTTT; CDR3: CASSPGTRGNQPQHF; D: -; size: -; J: TRBJ1-5; V: TRBV4-1
DNA: TGCGCCAGCAGTGAGTCGGGGACAGTCCAAGAGACCCAGTACTTC; CDR3: CASSESGTVQETQYF; D: TRBD1; size: -; J: TRBJ2-5; V: TRBV10-1
DNA: TGTGCCAGCAGTGGGGGGGGGATGGGAACTAATGAAAAACTGTTTTTT; CDR3: CASSGGGMGTNEKLFF; D: -; size: -; J: TRBJ1-4; V: TRBV6-1
DNA: TGTGCCAGTAGTATACGGGGGGTCTACGAGCAGTACTTC; CDR3: CASSIRGVYEQYF; D: TRBD2; size: once; J: TRBJ2-7; V: TRBV19
DNA: TGTGCCAGCAGCAAAAGAGTGACAGGGGCGTCTTCTGATGAAAAACTGTTTTTT; CDR3: CASSKRVTGASSDEKLFF; D: TRBD1; size: -; J: TRBJ1-4; V: TRBV2
DNA: TGCGCCAGCAAACGGGGAGGGTCGAATGAAAAACTGTTTTTT; CDR3: CASKRGGSNEKLFF; D: -; size: -; J: TRBJ1-4; V: TRBV10-2
DNA: TGTGCCAGCAGTTCCCCAGGGGGTGGGAACACTGAAGCTTTCTTT; CDR3: CASSSPGGGNTEAFF; D: TRBD1; size: -; J: TRBJ1-1; V: TRBV6-5
DNA: TGTGCCAGCAGTGAGGAAAGCGGGGCCTACAATGAGCAGTTCTTC; CDR3: CASSEESGAYNEQFF; D: TRBD2; size: few; J: TRBJ2-1; V: TRBV6-4
DNA: TGTGCCAGCAGCTTTCGAGGGGGCACTAGCGGAGGGCAAGAGACCCAGTACTTC; CDR3: CASSFRGGTSGGQETQYF; D: -; size: once; J: TRBJ2-5; V: TRBV11-2
DNA: TGTGCCAGCAGTTTGAGACAGGGGGGAGACGAGCAGTACTTC; CDR3: CASSLRQGGDEQYF; D: TRBD1; size: -; J: TRBJ2-7; V: TRBV27
DNA: TGTGCCAGCAGCTTAAGTGGAGGGCAGAACACTGAAGCTTTCTTT; CDR3: CASSLSGGQNTEAFF; D: -; size: -; J: TRBJ1-1; V: TRBV5-4
DNA: TGTGCCAGCTCGGCGGACCGAAGGGGCGAGCAGTACTTC; CDR3: CASSADRRGEQYF; D: -; size: -; J: TRBJ2-7; V: TRBV18
DNA: TGTGCCGGAGCTGAGTGGACAGGGGGCGCACAACGCTATGGCTACACCTTC; CDR3: CAGAEWTGGAQRYGYTF; D: TRBD1; size: -; J: TRBJ1-2; V: TRBV7-9
DNA: TGTGCCAGCAGCTTGGAGGCCGGAGAGGACGAGCAGTACTTC; CDR3: CASSLEAGEDEQYF; D: -; size: -; J: TRBJ2-7; V: TRBV5-4
DNA: TGTGCCAGCACCGCCTACCATTCCTCTGGAAACACCATATATTTT; CDR3: CASTAYHSSGNTIYF; D: -; size: -; J: TRBJ1-3; V: TRBV6-5
DNA: TGTGCCAGCAGTGAGATAGGGACAGTATCCTACGAGCAGTACTTC; CDR3: CASSEIGTVSYEQYF; D: TRBD1; size: -; J: TRBJ2-7; V: TRBV6-1
DNA: TGCGCCAGCAGCTTCTTACCAGGGTCGAACACCGGGGAGCTGTTTTTT; CDR3: CASSFLPGSNTGELFF; D: -; size: -; J: TRBJ2-2; V: TRBV5-1
DNA: TGTGCCACCAGCAGAGTAGCTAGCGGGAGCACAGATACGCAGTATTTT; CDR3: CATSRVASGSTDTQYF; D: TRBD2; size: once; J: TRBJ2-3; V: TRBV15
DNA: TGTGCCAGCAGTCCCGGTTGGCAGGCCAATCAGCCCCAGCATTTT; CDR3: CASSPGWQANQPQHF; D: -; size: -; J: TRBJ1-5; V: TRBV27
DNA: TGTGCCAGCAGCGAAAGGGACACTTATTCACCCCTCCACTTT; CDR3: CASSERDTYSPLHF; D: -; size: -; J: TRBJ1-6; V: TRBV9
DNA: TGTGCCAGCAGTTCGGGACTCCTTGAGCAGTTCTTC; CDR3: CASSSGLLEQFF; D: -; size: -; J: TRBJ2-1; V: TRBV27
DNA: TGTGCCAGCAGCTTGGGTCAGGGTAGCAATCAGCCCCAGCATTTT; CDR3: CASSLGQGSNQPQHF; D: -; size: -; J: TRBJ1-5; V: TRBV5-5
DNA: TGTGCCAGCGCAAGGACTAGCGGGGGGGCTCAATTATACGAGCAGTACTTC; CDR3: CASARTSGGAQLYEQYF; D: TRBD2; size: -; J: TRBJ2-7; V: TRBV19
DNA: TGCGCCAGCAGTGTGGGCCTTGGGGCAGATGCTTGGGAAAAACTGTTTTTT; CDR3: CASSVGLGADAWEKLFF; D: -; size: -; J: TRBJ1-4; V: TRBV10-1
DNA: TGTGCCAGCAGCTTAGCAACAGACCCCTATGGCTACACCTTC; CDR3: CASSLATDPYGYTF; D: -; size: -; J: TRBJ1-2; V: TRBV7-9
DNA: TGTGCCAGCAGCCAAGGGGCTAGCGGGGGGGCCGAAGAGACCCAGTACTTC; CDR3: CASSQGASGGAEETQYF; D: TRBD2; size: -; J: TRBJ2-5; V: TRBV4-2
DNA: TGCGCCAGCAGCCAACTCGGGACTAGCGGGGGGGCCTACAATGAGCAGTTCTTC; CDR3: CASSQLGTSGGAYNEQFF; D: TRBD2; size: -; J: TRBJ2-1; V: TRBV4-3
DNA: TGTGCCAGCCAGCGCGGAAACACCATATATTTT; CDR3: CASQRGNTIYF; D: -; size: once; J: TRBJ1-3; V: TRBV9
DNA: TGTGCCAGCAGCCCCAAAACCGGGACAGGGAATGAGCAGTTCTTC; CDR3: CASSPKTGTGNEQFF; D: TRBD1; size: -; J: TRBJ2-1; V: TRBV11-2
DNA: TGTGCCAGCAGCTCGGGTTTGGGTGAGACCCAGTACTTC; CDR3: CASSSGLGETQYF; D: -; size: -; J: TRBJ2-5; V: TRBV11-2
DNA: TGTGCCAGCAGTCGGACAGTAGTGGACTACACCTTC; CDR3: CASSRTVVDYTF; D: -; size: few; J: TRBJ1-2; V: TRBV2
DNA: TGTGCCAGTAGTATTGGTTCAGGGGTCTCCTACGAGCAGTACTTC; CDR3: CASSIGSGVSYEQYF; D: -; size: -; J: TRBJ2-7; V: TRBV19